The 10 T cell receptor beta chains listed next were all sequenced from one sample in a study of human T cells and chemical hapten exposure. The sample's time point: patch test 3, about 24 weeks after DPC sensitization. Treatment here: therapeutic diphenylcyclopropenone sensitization with weekly scalp DPC. One entry per CDR3 protein results from TCRdb running MiXCR on the RACE reads. The table records under 100,000 distinct CDR3 sequences, less than 14% of them present only once. The starting material was whole blood, obtained in connection with sensitization to the hapten diphenylcyclopropenone (DPC). The receptors originated from a woman aged 45-65 years with alopecia areata. Some clones in this sample may be carry-over from other donors' samples.

This clonotype showed up many times. The CDR3 loop reads CASSLDGGAYEQYF. The CDR3 nucleotides read TGTGCCAGCAGCTTGGACGGGGGGGCCTACGAGCAGTACTTC. V usage is TRBV11-2 and J usage is TRBJ2-7; 8 bases agree with TRBD2. Germline V CDR1 and CDR2: SGHAT, FQNNGV. This CDR3 comprises 14 residues. J was trimmed by 2 bases and V by 3 bases; bases with no gene match: 3.

V usage is TRBV29-1 and J usage is TRBJ1-1, with 7 bases identical to TRBD1. V dropped 6 bases and J dropped 9; count of bases not matched to a gene: 7. The CDR3 loop spans 11 amino acids. Per the germline V gene, CDR1 is SQVTM and CDR2 is ANQGSEA. CDR3 coding DNA: TGCAGCGTATCTTTGACAGGGAAAGCTTTCTTT. It encodes CSVSLTGKAFF.

The sample holds many counts of this clonotype. This chain links TRBV12-3 or TRBV12-4 with TRBJ2-1; perhaps TRBD2 as D (5 bases). V gave up 1 base and J gave up 7 bases, with 17 bases separating them. The CDR3 totals 16 residues. This CDR3 is CASSLETILVPNEQFF. DNA of the CDR3: TGTGCCAGCAGTTTAGAGACTATCCTAGTTCCGAATGAGCAGTTCTTC.

This clonotype was detected many times. J is TRBJ2-2 and V is TRBV29-1; 8 bases fit TRBD2. This CDR3 has 14 residues. V lost 5 bases, J lost 6 bases, and 8 bases stayed unmatched. CDR1 is SQVTM, CDR2 ANQGSEA, per germline. Written as DNA, the CDR3 is TGCAGCGTTCCAACCGGGACTAGGGCCGGGGAGCTGTTTTTT. Translation gives CSVPTGTRAGELFF.

The chain carries TRBV5-8 and TRBJ2-1; no reliable D call. The V and J ends lost 6 bases and 0 bases respectively, with 10 bases between them. The germline V gene encodes CDR1 SGHTS and CDR2 YDEGEE. The length of the CDR3 is 14 residues. The CDR3 region is CASTWSGSYNEQFF. The CDR3, as DNA: TGTGCCAGCACCTGGTCCGGCTCCTACAATGAGCAGTTCTTC.

Ten or more counts support this clonotype. The rearrangement links TRBV28 to TRBJ2-7; D perhaps matches TRBD1 (7 bases). The V gene's germline CDR1 is MDHEN and CDR2 SYDVKM. The ends were cut back, 6 bases at V and 2 bases at J, with 20 bases in the middle. This CDR3 region has 16 residues. The CDR3: CASRSGGGGGPYEQYF. The CDR3 region has the DNA TGTGCCAGCAGATCAGGGGGAGGCGGTGGCCCCTACGAGCAGTACTTC.

The sample holds a few counts of this clonotype. The chain employs TRBV5-5 and TRBJ1-4; the match to TRBD1 covers 7 bases. Germline CDR1 and CDR2: SGHKS and YYEKEE (reference sequence). CDR3 length: 14 amino acids. The V gene end was trimmed by 5 bases and the J gene end by 8 bases; junction bases not matched to a gene: 9. CDR3 in DNA: TGTGCCAGCAGAACCCCAGGGGGGAGCGAAAAACTGTTTTTT. Translation: CASRTPGGSEKLFF.

In the case of this clonotype: The junction and the germline gene differ at one end; a read error may be behind it. CDR3 bases: TGTGCCAGCAGTATATCCTCCCGGGAGCAGAGCTCCTACGAGCAGTACTTC. Amino acid sequence: CASSISSREQSSYEQYF. The chain has TRBV27 and TRBJ2-7; TRBD2 might be the D (6 bases). Germline assignment: CDR1 MNHEY and CDR2 SMNVEV (reference sequence). There are 17 residues in the CDR3.

This clonotype was found a few times. The V gene is TRBV3-1, the J gene TRBJ2-7, with D tentatively TRBD2 (5 bases). Germline assignment: CDR1 LGHDT and CDR2 YNNKEL (reference sequence). The CDR3 has 13 amino acids. V lost 1 base and J lost 3, with 7 bases in between. The DNA for the CDR3 is TGTGCCAGCAGCCAAGGACGGGACTACGAGCAGTACTTC. This codes for CASSQGRDYEQYF.

In its sample, this clonotype was seen many times. This chain joins TRBV20-1 and TRBJ2-2; 12 nucleotides match TRBD2. Germline V gene sequence: CDR1 DFQATT, CDR2 SNEGSKA (reference sequence). CDR3 length equals 19 residues. V lost 5 bases, J lost 4 bases, and 17 bases stayed unmatched. CDR3 in amino acids: CSAGRTSGMGWRGTGELFF. The CDR3, as DNA: TGCAGTGCTGGAAGGACTAGCGGGATGGGATGGAGGGGCACCGGGGAGCTGTTTTTT.